These 5 T cell receptor beta chains were sequenced from one sample in a study of blood T cells in healthy people across ages. A second PCR of roughly 7 to 11 cycles used a sample-barcoded 5' primer and a J-beta primer mix. TCRdb reprocessed the 5' RACE reads via MiXCR and lists one record per CDR3 protein. This table holds around 800,000 distinct CDR3 sequences, under 30% found once. This sample was shared with a second study, whose subject was T cells of mothers and their children.

Specimen: blood. These receptors all stem from a boy aged 5-17 years in good health.

In this sample, this clonotype turned up a few times. The chain employs TRBV29-1 and TRBJ1-6, with a tentative D call TRBD1 (5 bases). V shed 0 bases and J shed 10 bases, with 16 bases lying between them. CDR1 is SQVTM and CDR2 is ANQGSEA in the germline V gene. CDR3 size: 15 residues. CDR3 in DNA: TGCAGCGTTGAAGATGCGGGGGGAGGGCTCTCACCCCTCCACTTT. This codes for CSVEDAGGGLSPLHF.

The chain joins TRBV4-2 to TRBJ2-5; a weak D match, TRBD1 (6 bases). Trimming cost V 4 bases and J 5 bases, with 23 bases left between them. The CDR3 loop spans 17 amino acids. From germline, CDR1 is LGHNA and CDR2 YNFKEQ. The chain's CDR3 is CASSPLQTGTNRETQYF. In DNA, the CDR3 is TGTGCCAGCAGCCCCCTTCAGACAGGAACCAACAGGGAGACCCAGTACTTC.

The chain links TRBV28 to TRBJ2-5; 7 nucleotides line up with TRBD1. With V trimmed by 8 bases and J by 0 bases, 12 bases remained unmatched. Germline-derived CDR1 and CDR2 are MDHEN and SYDVKM. CDR3 size: 16 residues. The CDR3 nucleotides read TGTGCCAGCCCTGGGGACAGACAATCAGACCAAGAGACCCAGTACTTC. This sequence encodes CASPGDRQSDQETQYF.

The table lists this clonotype with a few counts. The chain uses TRBV30 and TRBJ2-1; the D is unclear. The V end lost 1 base, the J end lost 8 bases, and 9 bases lay between the germline ends. The CDR3 has 12 amino acids. Per the germline V gene, CDR1 is GTSNPN and CDR2 is SVGIG (reference sequence). The CDR3 protein is CAWSEPWDEQFF. CDR3 DNA: TGTGCCTGGAGTGAACCGTGGGATGAGCAGTTCTTC.

Ten or more counts support this clonotype. The rearrangement uses TRBV5-1 and TRBJ2-7; perhaps TRBD1 as D (6 bases). The CDR3 contains 14 residues. Germline V lookup: CDR1 SGHRS, CDR2 YFSETQ. V lost 6 bases and J lost 0, with 13 bases in between. CDR3 DNA sequence: TGCGCCAGCACGGTTACAGGGAACTCCTACGAGCAGTACTTC. It is translated as CASTVTGNSYEQYF. The full variable domain, with the rest looked up from reference TRBV5-1 and TRBJ2-7, is KAGVTQTPRYLIKTRGQQVTLSCSPISGHRSVSWYQQTPGQGLQFLFEYFSETQRNKGNFPGRFSGRQFSNSRSEMNVSTLELGDSALYLCASTVTGNSYEQYFGPGTRLTVT.